This TCR beta chain was profiled in a study of a mutant IDH1 vaccine in newly diagnosed glioma. For the study at large: Vaccines were first given 4-6 weeks after radiotherapy alone, or with temozolomide cycles. Study results and caveats: The study observed vaccine-induced immune responses in 93.3% of patients.

On this clone itself: The antigen remains unidentified.

CDR3 length: 19 amino acids. Germline values: CDR1 SGHVS, CDR2 FQNEAQ. V trimming: 1 base; J trimming: 0 bases; junction bases outside the gene matches: 12. The time point denotes: week 11, during vaccination. A 20-mer mutant IDH1 peptide at 300 ug was injected subcutaneously with topical imiquimod. Assay: immunoSEQ multiplex PCR; the TCRdb copy retains only in-frame clones and omits some. In the table there are tens of thousands of clones, roughly 90% of which are singletons. The chain joins TRBV7-8 to TRBJ2-4; 7 bases agree with TRBD1. This clonotype was obtained from a man in his forties or fifties with glioma. Source: PBMCs, taken from a glioma patient whose treatment included an IDH1 peptide vaccine. CDR3: CASSLVSSDRDLAKNIQYF. Written as DNA, the CDR3 is TGTGCCAGCAGCTTAGTTTCTAGTGACAGGGATCTAGCCAAAAACATTCAGTACTTC.